This T cell receptor beta chain stems from a study of blood T cells in healthy people across ages. A J-beta primer mix and a sample-barcoded 5' primer were used in a second PCR of about 7 to 12 cycles. TCRdb called the 5' RACE reads again in MiXCR, with one record for every CDR3 protein. The sample shows 800,000 or so distinct CDR3 sequences, about 62% of them seen only once. This clonotype was detected a few times. The sample was blood. The TCR was taken from a young man in good health.

The CDR3 loop reads CASSSQGSYNEQFF. CDR3 in DNA: TGTGCCAGCAGCTCGCAGGGGTCCTACAATGAGCAGTTCTTC. This rearrangement joins TRBV7-9 to TRBJ2-1; tentative D call: TRBD1 (6 bases). Deletions cut 4 bases from V and 1 base from J, with 8 bases between. This CDR3 comprises 14 residues. Germline V gives CDR1 SEHNR, CDR2 FQNEAQ (reference sequence).